The 21 T cell receptor beta chains given below trace back to one sample, sequenced in a study of a mutant IDH1 vaccine in newly diagnosed glioma. This sample's time point: week 11, during vaccination. Mutant IDH1 20-mer peptide, at 300 ug, made up each vaccine dose, with topical imiquimod. Their antigen targets remain unknown. The protocol was immunoSEQ multiplex PCR, while the TCRdb copy is restricted to in-frame clones and leaves out a portion. The sample includes around 120,000 clones, about four fifths of them seen just once. Sequencing used PBMCs, obtained from a glioma patient whose treatment included an IDH1 peptide vaccine. Every receptor here comes from a man between 35 and 55 years old with glioma.

This chain links TRBV6-5 with TRBJ2-7, with TRBD1 matching over 7 bases. Germline V gene sequence: CDR1 MNHEY, CDR2 SVGAGI. V shed 7 bases, J shed 5 bases, and the junction held 14 bases outside the gene matches. CDR3 length: 15 residues. The chain's CDR3 is CASITSGGSGDEQYF. CDR3 DNA sequence: TGTGCCAGCATCACTTCAGGGGGTTCCGGCGACGAGCAGTACTTC.

The CDR3 DNA reads as TGTGCCACCAGCAGAGATTCCTATGGGGCCCAATATGAAGCTTTCTTT. Its translation is CATSRDSYGAQYEAFF. The rearrangement links TRBV15 to TRBJ1-1; possibly TRBD1 for D (5 bases). V lost 0 bases and J lost 7, with 18 bases in between. CDR1 LNHNV and CDR2 YYDKDF come from the germline V gene (reference sequence). This CDR3 contains 16 residues.

This clone was counted a few times. This chain connects TRBV28 to TRBJ1-5, with a weak D call TRBD1 (5 bases). The germline V and J ends were trimmed by 5 bases and 7 bases, with 15 bases remaining between them. The germline CDR1 and CDR2 sequences are MDHEN and SYDVKM. This CDR3 spans 14 amino acids. In DNA, the CDR3 is TGTGCCAGCAGTGGGGGTGGGGTAGCACAGCCCCAGCATTTT. Amino acid sequence: CASSGGGVAQPQHF.

The chain's CDR3 is CASSLRTGEKLFF. CDR3 nucleotides: TGTGCCAGCAGCTTAAGAACAGGCGAAAAACTGTTTTTT. The V and J genes are TRBV7-2 and TRBJ1-4; D may be TRBD1 (5 bases). CDR1 and CDR2 from the germline V gene are SGHTA and FQGNSA. The CDR3 runs 13 residues. Trimming took 2 bases from V and 8 from J, leaving 9 bases between them.

V and J are TRBV2 and TRBJ1-6; D is perhaps TRBD1 (6 bases). This CDR3 is 13 amino acids long. V gave up 6 bases and J gave up 11 bases, with 14 bases separating them. CDR1 is SNHLY and CDR2 is FYNNEI in the germline V gene. DNA for the CDR3: TGTGCCAGCAGCCGTACAGGGAGGCCACCCCTCCACTTT. As protein: CASSRTGRPPLHF.

This clone was observed once. The CDR3 region is CASSFELLLEQYF. The CDR3, as DNA: TGTGCCAGCAGCTTTGAGCTTCTCCTGGAGCAGTACTTC. V gene TRBV7-9 combines with J gene TRBJ2-7; no firm D call. The V end lost 3 bases, the J end lost 7 bases, and 13 bases lay between the germline ends. Germline V gives CDR1 SEHNR, CDR2 FQNEAQ (reference sequence). This CDR3 spans 13 amino acids.

The CDR3 loop reads CASRILDTQYF. In DNA form, the CDR3 reads TGTGCCAGTAGGATTTTGGATACGCAGTATTTT. The gene calls are TRBV19 and TRBJ2-3; D not certain. This CDR3 is 11 amino acids long. Trimming left V 6 bases short and J 6 bases short, with 7 bases between. CDR1 and CDR2 (germline): LNHDA, SQIVND (reference sequence).

This chain links TRBV10-3 with TRBJ1-4; D is ambiguous. With 3 bases removed from V and 8 bases from J, the gap between germline ends came to 13 bases. CDR1 and CDR2 (germline): ENHRY, SYGVKD. The CDR3 runs to 14 residues. CDR3 loop: CAISDQVGREKLFF. CDR3 DNA sequence: TGTGCCATCAGTGACCAGGTGGGCCGAGAAAAACTGTTTTTT.

The genes are TRBV6-1 and TRBJ1-3; D remains ambiguous. Germline V gene sequence: CDR1 MNHNS, CDR2 SASEGT. The CDR3 is 14 amino acids. With 3 bases removed from V and 1 base from J, the gap between germline ends came to 7 bases. CDR3 region: CASSDGGSGNTIYF. The CDR3 nucleotides read TGTGCCAGCAGTGACGGCGGATCTGGAAACACCATATATTTT.

The chain uses TRBV27 and TRBJ1-2; weak D call: TRBD1 (6 bases). The CDR3 is made up of 14 amino acids. Germline CDR1 and CDR2: MNHEY and SMNVEV (reference sequence). With 6 bases removed from V and 8 bases from J, the gap between germline ends came to 19 bases. In nucleotides, the CDR3 is TGTGCCAGCAGAAAAAAAACAGGGCCTGGAGGCTACACCTTC. Translated, it gives CASRKKTGPGGYTF.

The chain employs TRBV5-5 and TRBJ1-2; a weak D match, TRBD1 (5 bases). This CDR3 is built from 14 residues. Germline assignment: CDR1 SGHKS and CDR2 YYEKEE (reference sequence). V was pared by 4 bases and J by 5 bases, with 15 bases between. The DNA for the CDR3 is TGTGCCAGCAGCCACGGGACGGGAGTTTATGGCTACACCTTC. Its translation: CASSHGTGVYGYTF.

The table lists this clone with a few counts. V gene TRBV15 combines with J gene TRBJ2-6; D gene unclear. Germline CDR1 reads LNHNV; CDR2 reads YYDKDF (reference sequence). There are 15 residues in the CDR3. With 2 bases removed from V and 2 bases from J, the gap between germline ends came to 7 bases. CDR3 sequence: CATSRPPPGANVLTF. As DNA, the CDR3 is TGTGCCACCAGCAGACCCCCTCCTGGGGCCAACGTCCTGACTTTC.

The CDR3 is CASSQGQGMGTDTQYF. In DNA form, the CDR3 reads TGCGCCAGCAGCCAGGGACAGGGGATGGGCACAGATACGCAGTATTTT. V usage is TRBV5-1 and J usage is TRBJ2-3, with 10 positions matching TRBD1. V trimming: 4 bases; J trimming: 1 base; junction bases outside the gene matches: 6. CDR3 length equals 16 residues. Germline V gives CDR1 SGHRS, CDR2 YFSETQ.

The chain has TRBV19 and TRBJ2-1; 8 bases align to TRBD1. CDR3 length equals 15 residues. Germline lookup yields CDR1 LNHDA and CDR2 SQIVND (reference sequence). V dropped 4 bases and J dropped 2; count of bases not matched to a gene: 4. CDR3 nucleotide sequence: TGTGCCAGTAGTAGAACGGACAGGGCCTACAATGAGCAGTTCTTC. Residues: CASSRTDRAYNEQFF.

In this sample, this clone turned up once. The chain has TRBV19 and TRBJ2-7; the D gene could be TRBD1 or TRBD2 (6 bases each). This CDR3 has 15 residues. V was pared by 0 bases and J by 3 bases, with 12 bases between. The V gene's germline CDR1 is LNHDA and CDR2 SQIVND (reference sequence). The CDR3 DNA follows: TGTGCCAGTAGTATAGATCGACGGGGGCGCTACGAGCAGTACTTC. Translating it yields CASSIDRRGRYEQYF.

The chain has TRBV7-2 and TRBJ1-5; D possibly corresponds to TRBD1 (5 bases). Per the germline V gene, CDR1 is SGHTA and CDR2 is FQGNSA. CDR3 length: 14 amino acids. Trimming cost V 4 bases and J 4 bases, with 11 bases left between them. The CDR3 reads CASSYKGRNQPQHF. CDR3 in DNA: TGTGCCAGCAGCTACAAGGGGAGGAATCAGCCCCAGCATTTT.

CDR3 in amino acids: CASSHDSNYEQYF. The CDR3 bases are TGCGCCAGCAGCCACGACAGTAACTACGAGCAGTACTTC. This chain joins TRBV4-3 and TRBJ2-7; TRBD1 might be the D (5 bases). CDR1 LGHNA and CDR2 YSLEER come from the germline V gene. This CDR3 region has 13 residues. V lost 3 bases and J lost 3, with 9 bases in between.

The rearrangement joins TRBV29-1 to TRBJ1-5; tentative D call: TRBD1 (6 bases). The germline CDR1 and CDR2 sequences are SQVTM and ANQGSEA. The V gene lost 4 bases and the J gene lost 2 bases, with 9 bases spanning the gap. CDR3 size: 13 residues. CDR3 in DNA: TGCAGCGTTGGTTGGACAGGCAATCAGCCCCAGCATTTT. Residues: CSVGWTGNQPQHF. Filled out from reference TRBV29-1 and TRBJ1-5, the complete variable domain reads SAVISQKPSRDICQRGTSLTIQCQVDSQVTMMFWYRQQPGQSLTLIATANQGSEATYESGFVIDKFPISRPNLTFSTLTVSNMSPEDSSIYLCSVGWTGNQPQHFGDGTRLSIL.

The gene calls are TRBV13 and TRBJ1-1; D remains ambiguous. The ends were cut back, 5 bases at V and 7 bases at J, with 11 bases in the middle. In germline, CDR1 is PRHDT, CDR2 FYEKMQ (reference sequence). The CDR3 contains 12 residues. CDR3 loop: CASSPPGYEAFF. CDR3 DNA sequence: TGTGCCAGCAGCCCCCCCGGTTATGAAGCTTTCTTT.

As concerns this clone: This sample also contains other DNA sequences that code for the same CDR3. This chain uses TRBV30 with TRBJ1-6; D is unclear. The CDR3 extends over 12 amino acids. Germline values: CDR1 GTSNPN, CDR2 SVGIG (reference sequence). V was shortened by 1 base and J by 10 bases, with 8 bases between the two germline ends. CDR3 sequence reads: CAWSESGSPLHF. CDR3 nucleotides: TGTGCCTGGAGTGAGTCAGGATCACCCCTCCACTTT.

The chain uses TRBV19 and TRBJ2-2; possibly TRBD1 for D (6 bases). Trimming shortened V by 6 bases and J by 5 bases, and 16 bases separated the two germline ends. The CDR3 totals 15 residues. Germline CDR1 LNHDA, CDR2 SQIVND (reference sequence). The CDR3 is CASRVDRLPTGELFF. Here the CDR3 DNA reads TGTGCCAGTAGGGTAGACAGGTTACCGACCGGGGAGCTGTTTTTT. Complete variable domain (other parts from reference TRBV19 and TRBJ2-2): DGGITQSPKYLFRKEGQNVTLSCEQNLNHDAMYWYRQDPGQGLRLIYYSQIVNDFQKGDIAEGYSVSREKKESFPLTVTSAQKNPTAFYLCASRVDRLPTGELFFGEGSRLTVL.